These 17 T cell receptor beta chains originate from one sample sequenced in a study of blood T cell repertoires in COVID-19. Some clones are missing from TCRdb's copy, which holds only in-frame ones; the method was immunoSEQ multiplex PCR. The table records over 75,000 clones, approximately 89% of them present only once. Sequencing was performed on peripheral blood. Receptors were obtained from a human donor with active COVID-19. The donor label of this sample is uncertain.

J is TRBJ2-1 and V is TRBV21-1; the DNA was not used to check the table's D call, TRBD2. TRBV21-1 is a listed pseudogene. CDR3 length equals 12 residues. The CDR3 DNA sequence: TGTGCCAGCAGCAAAGATCCGGGGGAGGGGTTCTTC. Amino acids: CASSKDPGEGFF.

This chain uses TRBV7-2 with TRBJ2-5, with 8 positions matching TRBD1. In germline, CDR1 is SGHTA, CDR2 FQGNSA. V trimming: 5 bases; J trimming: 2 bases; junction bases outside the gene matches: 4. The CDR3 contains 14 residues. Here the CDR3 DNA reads TGTGCCAGCAGCGCAAACAGGGGGCAAGAGACCCAGTACTTC. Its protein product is CASSANRGQETQYF.

This CDR3 reads CASMSGGNYGYTF. DNA of the CDR3: TGTGCCAGTATGTCGGGCGGGAACTATGGCTACACCTTC. The gene calls are TRBV19 and TRBJ1-2; D unresolved. This CDR3 is built from 13 residues. V was pared by 7 bases and J by 2 bases, with 11 bases between. Germline V gene data show CDR1 as LNHDA and CDR2 as SQIVND (reference sequence).

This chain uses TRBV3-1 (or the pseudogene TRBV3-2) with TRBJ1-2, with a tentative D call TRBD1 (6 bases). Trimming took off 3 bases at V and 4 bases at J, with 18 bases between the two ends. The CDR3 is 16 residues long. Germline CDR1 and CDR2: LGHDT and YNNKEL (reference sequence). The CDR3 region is CASSHLADRNLYGYTF. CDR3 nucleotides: TGTGCCAGCAGCCACCTGGCCGACAGGAACCTCTATGGCTACACCTTC.

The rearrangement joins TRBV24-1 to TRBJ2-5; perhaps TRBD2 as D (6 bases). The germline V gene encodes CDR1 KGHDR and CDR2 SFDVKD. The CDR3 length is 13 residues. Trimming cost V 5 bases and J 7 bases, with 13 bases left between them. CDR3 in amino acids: CATSVGSGGTQYF. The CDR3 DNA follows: TGTGCCACCAGTGTGGGTTCCGGGGGGACCCAGTACTTC.

The CDR3 DNA follows: TGTGCCAGCAGTTACTCGATCACAGGGGGCTATGGCTACACCTTC. Protein sequence: CASSYSITGGYGYTF. The rearrangement links TRBV6-5 to TRBJ1-2; TRBD1 matches 8 bases. V was pared by 0 bases and J by 4 bases, with 4 bases of the junction left unmatched. This CDR3 has 15 amino acids. Germline lookup yields CDR1 MNHEY and CDR2 SVGAGI.

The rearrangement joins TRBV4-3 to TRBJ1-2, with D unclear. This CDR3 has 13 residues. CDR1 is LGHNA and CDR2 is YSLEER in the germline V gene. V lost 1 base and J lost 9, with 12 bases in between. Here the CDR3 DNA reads TGCGCCAGCAGCCAAGTAGGAGGACCGAGCTACACCTTC. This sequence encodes CASSQVGGPSYTF.

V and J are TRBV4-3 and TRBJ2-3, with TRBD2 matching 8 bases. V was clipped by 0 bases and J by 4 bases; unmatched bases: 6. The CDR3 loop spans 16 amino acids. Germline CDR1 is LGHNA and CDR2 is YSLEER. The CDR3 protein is CASSQDLGLEADTQYF. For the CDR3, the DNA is TGCGCCAGCAGCCAAGATTTGGGACTAGAGGCAGATACGCAGTATTTT.

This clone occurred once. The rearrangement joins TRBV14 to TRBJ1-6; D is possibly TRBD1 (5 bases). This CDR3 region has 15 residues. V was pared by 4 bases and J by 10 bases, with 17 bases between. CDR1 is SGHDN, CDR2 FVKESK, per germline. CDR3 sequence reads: CASSPLGQGRSPLHF. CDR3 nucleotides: TGTGCCAGCAGCCCCCTGGGGCAGGGTCGATCACCCCTCCACTTT. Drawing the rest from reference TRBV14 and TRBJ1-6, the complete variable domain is EAGVTQFPSHSVIEKGQTVTLRCDPISGHDNLYWYRRVMGKEIKFLLHFVKESKQDESGMPNNRFLAERTGGTYSTLKVQPAELEDSGVYFCASSPLGQGRSPLHFGNGTRLTVT.

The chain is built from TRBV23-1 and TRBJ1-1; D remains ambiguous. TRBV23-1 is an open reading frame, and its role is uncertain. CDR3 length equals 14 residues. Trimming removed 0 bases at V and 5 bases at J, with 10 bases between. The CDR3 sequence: CASSQSGVGTEAFF. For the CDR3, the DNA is TGCGCCAGCAGTCAATCGGGAGTGGGTACTGAAGCTTTCTTT.

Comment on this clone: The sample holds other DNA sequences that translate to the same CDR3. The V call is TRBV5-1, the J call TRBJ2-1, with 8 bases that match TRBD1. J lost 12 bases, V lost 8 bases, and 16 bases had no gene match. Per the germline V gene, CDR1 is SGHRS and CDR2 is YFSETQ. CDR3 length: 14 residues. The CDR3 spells CASTNEMAGGGQFF. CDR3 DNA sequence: TGCGCCAGTACTAATGAGATGGCAGGGGGCGGGCAGTTCTTC.

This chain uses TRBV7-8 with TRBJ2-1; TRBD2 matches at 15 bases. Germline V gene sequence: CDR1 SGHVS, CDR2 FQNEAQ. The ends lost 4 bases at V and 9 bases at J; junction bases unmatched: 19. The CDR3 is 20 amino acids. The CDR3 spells CASSSYSRPGTSGGRGEQFF. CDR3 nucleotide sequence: TGTGCCAGCAGCTCCTATTCGAGACCCGGGACTAGCGGGGGGCGGGGTGAGCAGTTCTTC.

CDR3 bases: TGTGCCAGCAGTGAAGGGCGGACAAACACCTACGAGCAGTACTTC. It yields the protein CASSEGRTNTYEQYF. The V and J genes are TRBV2 and TRBJ2-7; D possibly corresponds to TRBD1 (5 bases). The V gene lost 1 base and the J gene lost 2 bases, with 12 bases spanning the gap. This CDR3 contains 15 residues. Germline V gives CDR1 SNHLY, CDR2 FYNNEI.

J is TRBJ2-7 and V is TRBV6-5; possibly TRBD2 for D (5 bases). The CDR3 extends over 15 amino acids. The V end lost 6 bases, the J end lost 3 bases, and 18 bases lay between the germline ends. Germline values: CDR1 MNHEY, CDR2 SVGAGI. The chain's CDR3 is CASRSRLAIFYEQYF. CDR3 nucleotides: TGTGCCAGCAGAAGTCGCCTAGCTATATTCTACGAGCAGTACTTC.

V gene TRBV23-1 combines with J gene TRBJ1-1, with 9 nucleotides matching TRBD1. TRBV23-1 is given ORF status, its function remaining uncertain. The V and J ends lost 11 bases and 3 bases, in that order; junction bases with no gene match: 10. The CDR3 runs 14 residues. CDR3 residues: CAGFGTGKYTEAFF. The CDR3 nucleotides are TGCGCCGGGTTCGGGACAGGGAAGTACACTGAAGCTTTCTTT.

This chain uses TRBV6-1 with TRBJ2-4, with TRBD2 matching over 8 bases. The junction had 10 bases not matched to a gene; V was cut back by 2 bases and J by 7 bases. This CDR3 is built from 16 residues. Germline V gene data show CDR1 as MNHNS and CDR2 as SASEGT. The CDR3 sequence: CASSERTGGPLNIQYF. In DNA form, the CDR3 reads TGTGCCAGCAGTGAACGTACGGGGGGGCCGTTGAACATTCAGTACTTC.

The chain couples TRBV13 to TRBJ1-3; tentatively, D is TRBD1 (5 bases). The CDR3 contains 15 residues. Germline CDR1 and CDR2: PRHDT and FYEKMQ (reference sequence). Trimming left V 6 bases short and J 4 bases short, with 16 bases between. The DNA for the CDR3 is TGTGCCAGCAGTTCCGGACGGGGGTCCGGAAACACCATATATTTT. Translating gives CASSSGRGSGNTIYF.